The 28 T cell receptor beta chains below all came from one sample that was sequenced in a study of OX40 agonist ivuxolimab in advanced cancers. The method was immunoSEQ multiplex PCR; TCRdb's version includes in-frame clones alone and lacks a portion of them. The profile covers some 75,000 clones, with about 88% appearing a single time and 0.72% taken by the ten largest. Specimen: CD4+ or CD8+ T cells sorted from blood, collected in a trial of the OX40 agonist ivuxolimab. The receptors shown here come from an adult with an advanced solid tumor such as melanoma, head and neck, liver or kidney cancer.

The chain carries TRBV25-1 and TRBJ1-2; tentatively, D is TRBD1 (6 bases). The V end was cut by 2 bases, the J end by 8 bases, with 21 bases between. Germline CDR1 and CDR2: MGHDK and SYGVNS. This CDR3 is built from 16 residues. In DNA, the CDR3 is TGTGCCAGCAGTGAAAGGGGGGGACGCTTGGTTGGCGGCTACACCTTC. It yields the protein CASSERGGRLVGGYTF.

The rearrangement uses TRBV19 and TRBJ1-6, with D unresolved. Trimming took 8 bases from V and 8 from J, leaving 28 bases between them. Per the germline V gene, CDR1 is LNHDA and CDR2 is SQIVND (reference sequence). This CDR3 is 18 amino acids long. In DNA, the CDR3 is TGTGCCAGTTCAGGACGGACCGGGGTATGGGAGATTTATTCACCCCTCCACTTT. Its protein product is CASSGRTGVWEIYSPLHF.

V is TRBV19 and J is TRBJ1-4; perhaps TRBD1 as D (5 bases). Germline CDR1 reads LNHDA; CDR2 reads SQIVND (reference sequence). The CDR3 is made up of 13 amino acids. Trimming pared 3 bases from V and 8 bases from J, leaving 10 bases between. This CDR3 is CASSMRGKEKLFF. The CDR3 bases are TGTGCCAGTAGTATGAGGGGAAAAGAAAAACTGTTTTTT.

The gene calls are TRBV7-8 and TRBJ1-1, with D maybe TRBD1 (6 bases). V dropped 6 bases and J dropped 1 base, with 9 bases sitting between them. This CDR3 has 13 residues. Per the germline V gene, CDR1 is SGHVS and CDR2 is FQNEAQ. The chain's CDR3 is CASRQGTNTEAFF. CDR3 coding DNA: TGTGCCAGCAGACAGGGCACGAACACTGAAGCTTTCTTT.

This CDR3 is CASGNIYTEAFF. For the CDR3, the DNA is TGTGCCAGTGGTAACATCTACACTGAAGCTTTCTTT. This sequence joins TRBV19 and TRBJ1-1; D gene uncertain. The ends were cut back, 8 bases at V and 3 bases at J, with 10 bases in the middle. Germline assignment: CDR1 LNHDA and CDR2 SQIVND (reference sequence). The CDR3 is made up of 12 amino acids.

The chain employs TRBV5-5 and TRBJ1-4; no clear D. V was clipped by 3 bases and J by 8 bases, with 11 bases between them. This CDR3 is 13 amino acids long. Looked up from germline, CDR1 is SGHKS and CDR2 is YYEKEE (reference sequence). CDR3 sequence reads: CASSSRQVEKLFF. The CDR3 region has the DNA TGTGCCAGCAGCTCCCGACAAGTCGAAAAACTGTTTTTT. The variable domain in full, with the rest retrieved from reference TRBV5-5 and TRBJ1-4, is DAGVTQSPTHLIKTRGQQVTLRCSPISGHKSVSWYQQVLGQGPQFIFQYYEKEERGRGNFPDRFSARQFPNYSSELNVNALLLGDSALYLCASSSRQVEKLFFGSGTQLSVL.

The gene calls are TRBV5-4 and TRBJ2-2; D may be TRBD1 (5 bases). The CDR3 loop spans 15 amino acids. Germline CDR1 and CDR2: SGHNT and YYREEE (reference sequence). Between the trimmed V and J ends, which lost 0 bases and 3 bases, there was a span of 9 bases. CDR3 nucleotide sequence: TGTGCCAGCAGCTTGGCTCAGGGATACACCGGGGAGCTGTTTTTT. Encoded protein: CASSLAQGYTGELFF.

The chain joins TRBV30 to TRBJ1-4; D unclear. Trimming removed 2 bases from V and 2 bases from J, with 15 bases in between. CDR1 is GTSNPN and CDR2 is SVGIG in the germline V gene (reference sequence). The CDR3 totals 16 residues. Here the CDR3 reads CAWSSKGPGTNEKLFF. The CDR3 bases are TGTGCCTGGAGTTCCAAAGGACCCGGGACTAATGAAAAACTGTTTTTT.

The chain is built from TRBV19 and TRBJ1-2; 7 bases match TRBD1. V gave up 6 bases and J gave up 8 bases; unmatched junction bases: 15. Per germline, CDR1 LNHDA and CDR2 SQIVND (reference sequence). This CDR3 spans 15 amino acids. The CDR3 coding sequence is TGTGCCAGTAGGACCGGGCCCACAGGGGCGTCGGGCTACACCTTC. Amino acid sequence: CASRTGPTGASGYTF.

The chain is built from TRBV2 and TRBJ2-2, with TRBD2 matching 8 bases. This CDR3 has 13 amino acids. The V segment lost 10 bases and the J segment 5 bases; nucleotides outside the gene matches: 6. Per the germline V gene, CDR1 is SNHLY and CDR2 is FYNNEI. This CDR3 reads CAISTGGTGELFF. Here the CDR3 DNA reads TGTGCCATATCTACGGGGGGGACCGGGGAGCTGTTTTTT.

The table lists this clone with a count of one. The V call is TRBV5-8, the J call TRBJ1-4; 9 bases align to TRBD1. There are 15 residues in the CDR3. J was trimmed by 4 bases and V by 0 bases; bases with no gene match: 1. CDR1 is SGHTS, CDR2 YDEGEE, per germline. CDR3 DNA: TGTGCCAGCAGCTTGGGGACAGGGGTTAATGAAAAACTGTTTTTT. Protein: CASSLGTGVNEKLFF. Drawing the rest from reference TRBV5-8 and TRBJ1-4, the complete variable domain is EAGVTQSPTHLIKTRGQQATLRCSPISGHTSVYWYQQALGLGLQFLLWYDEGEERNRGNFPPRFSGRQFPNYSSELNVNALELEDSALYLCASSLGTGVNEKLFFGSGTQLSVL.

The chain joins TRBV30 to TRBJ1-5; 8 bases are shared with TRBD1. The trim removed 2 bases at V and 6 bases at J, leaving 9 bases unmatched. The CDR3 extends over 15 amino acids. Germline values: CDR1 GTSNPN, CDR2 SVGIG (reference sequence). CDR3 DNA: TGTGCCTGGAGTCCCAGGGGGCGAGTGTTTCAGCCCCAGCATTTT. Its protein product is CAWSPRGRVFQPQHF.

The V gene is TRBV5-1, the J gene TRBJ2-3; a weak D match, TRBD2 (6 bases). Germline assignment: CDR1 SGHRS and CDR2 YFSETQ. The V end was cut by 0 bases, the J end by 5 bases, with 13 bases between. The CDR3 extends over 15 amino acids. The CDR3 loop reads CASSLGLATGDTQYF. The CDR3 region has the DNA TGCGCCAGCAGCTTGGGGCTAGCGACGGGAGATACGCAGTATTTT.

The chain employs TRBV6-1 and TRBJ1-4; D ambiguous. CDR3 length: 15 residues. Per germline, CDR1 MNHNS and CDR2 SASEGT. The V end lost 7 bases, the J end lost 3 bases, and 15 bases lay between the germline ends. The CDR3 DNA is TGTGCCAGCACCCTGATGACAAGCCCTAATGAAAAACTGTTTTTT. Its protein is CASTLMTSPNEKLFF.

This clone was detected only a few times. This chain uses TRBV29-1 with TRBJ1-4; 12 positions agree with TRBD1. The CDR3 loop spans 17 amino acids. Germline V gives CDR1 SQVTM, CDR2 ANQGSEA. The junction had 16 bases not matched to a gene; V was cut back by 7 bases and J by 7 bases. The CDR3 DNA is TGCAGCGCAAACCACCGGGACAGGGGGCGCGTCGGTGAAAAACTGTTTTTT. Its protein is CSANHRDRGRVGEKLFF.

V usage is TRBV11-3 and J usage is TRBJ2-2; either TRBD1 or TRBD2 may supply D (6 bases each). Looked up from germline, CDR1 is SGHNT and CDR2 is YENEEA. The CDR3 has 14 residues. The germline V and J ends were trimmed by 5 bases and 6 bases, with 13 bases remaining between them. The CDR3 DNA follows: TGTGCCAGCAGCCCCTCGGGGGCGGCCGGGGAGCTGTTTTTT. The encoded protein is CASSPSGAAGELFF.

The V call is TRBV9, the J call TRBJ1-5, with D unclear. This CDR3 has 13 residues. Germline V gives CDR1 SGDLS, CDR2 YYNGEE. Trimming left V 0 bases short and J 4 bases short, with 5 bases between. The CDR3 protein is CASSVGVNQPQHF. The CDR3 DNA reads as TGTGCCAGCAGCGTAGGGGTAAATCAGCCCCAGCATTTT. Full variable domain (rest looked up from reference TRBV9 and TRBJ1-5): DSGVTQTPKHLITATGQRVTLRCSPRSGDLSVYWYQQSLDQGLQFLIQYYNGEERAKGNILERFSAQQFPDLHSELNLSSLELGDSALYFCASSVGVNQPQHFGDGTRLSIL.

The genes are TRBV5-8 and TRBJ1-1; D remains unclear. V lost 0 bases, J lost 11 bases, and 17 bases lay in between. This CDR3 has 14 residues. The germline V gene has CDR1 SGHTS and CDR2 YDEGEE. The CDR3 nucleotides are TGTGCCAGCAGCTTGGCTCTTACCGTCCCTTTGGCTTTCTTT. Protein product: CASSLALTVPLAFF.

J is TRBJ1-4 and V is TRBV4-3; D possibly corresponds to TRBD1 (5 bases). Germline values: CDR1 LGHNA, CDR2 YSLEER. This CDR3 is 13 amino acids long. V shed 3 bases and J shed 14 bases, with 16 bases lying between them. CDR3 in DNA: TGCGCCAGCAGCCAGAGAGCTACAGGATCGCTGTTTTTT. It translates to CASSQRATGSLFF.

V and J are TRBV30 and TRBJ1-3; no reliable D call. Trimming removed 0 bases from V and 3 bases from J, with 15 bases in between. This CDR3 has 16 residues. Germline V CDR1 and CDR2: GTSNPN, SVGIG (reference sequence). The CDR3 spells CAWSVQGIGFGNTIYF. The CDR3 nucleotides are TGTGCCTGGAGTGTACAAGGAATAGGGTTTGGAAACACCATATATTTT.

The rearrangement joins TRBV5-6 to TRBJ2-1, with D unresolved. CDR3 size: 13 residues. Trimming left V 3 bases short and J 7 bases short, with 11 bases between. Germline CDR1 is SGHDT and CDR2 is YYEEEE. The CDR3 here is CASSSLTRNEQFF. CDR3 bases: TGTGCCAGCAGCTCTTTGACTCGGAATGAGCAGTTCTTC.

The chain couples TRBV7-3 to TRBJ2-2; 11 positions agree with TRBD2. The V gene end was trimmed by 4 bases and the J gene end by 4 bases; junction bases not matched to a gene: 2. Looked up from germline, CDR1 is SGHTA and CDR2 is FQGTGA. The CDR3 covers 15 residues. The CDR3 DNA sequence: TGTGCCAGCAGCTGGACTAGCGGGTCCACCGGGGAGCTGTTTTTT. This encodes CASSWTSGSTGELFF.

The chain recombines TRBV29-1 with TRBJ2-7, with D perhaps TRBD2 (6 bases). The CDR3 has 18 residues. V lost 5 bases, J lost 3 bases, and 29 bases lay in between. Germline V gene data show CDR1 as SQVTM and CDR2 as ANQGSEA. CDR3 in DNA: TGCAGCGTTTTAGGCGGGAAGTGGGGTTCAGAAAGGAGCTACGAGCAGTACTTC. It codes for CSVLGGKWGSERSYEQYF.

This chain connects TRBV6-1 to TRBJ1-5, with D unresolved. Germline CDR1 is MNHNS and CDR2 is SASEGT. CDR3 length equals 13 residues. V lost 5 bases and J lost 3, with 8 bases in between. CDR3 amino acids: CASSRQLNQPQHF. As DNA, the CDR3 is TGTGCCAGCAGTAGACAACTCAATCAGCCCCAGCATTTT.

The V gene is TRBV19, the J gene TRBJ2-3; possibly TRBD1 or TRBD2 for D (5 bases each). This CDR3 region has 13 residues. Germline V lookup: CDR1 LNHDA, CDR2 SQIVND (reference sequence). The ends were cut back, 7 bases at V and 5 bases at J, with 13 bases in the middle. In nucleotides, the CDR3 is TGTGCCAGTACCAGCCGGGACCGAGATACGCAGTATTTT. Translation gives CASTSRDRDTQYF. The full variable domain, its missing parts supplied by reference TRBV19 and TRBJ2-3, is DGGITQSPKYLFRKEGQNVTLSCEQNLNHDAMYWYRQDPGQGLRLIYYSQIVNDFQKGDIAEGYSVSREKKESFPLTVTSAQKNPTAFYLCASTSRDRDTQYFGPGTRLTVL.

The CDR3 sequence is CASSLVQGPGYGYTF. CDR3 coding DNA: TGTGCCAGCAGCTTGGTGCAGGGGCCAGGCTATGGCTACACCTTC. The rearrangement joins TRBV5-5 to TRBJ1-2, with a weak D call TRBD1 (6 bases). Between the trimmed V and J ends, which lost 0 bases and 4 bases, there was a span of 13 bases. Germline lookup yields CDR1 SGHKS and CDR2 YYEKEE (reference sequence). CDR3 size: 15 residues.

CDR3 loop: CASSPPSGGTKNIQYF. CDR3 sequence (DNA): TGTGCCAGCTCACCACCTAGCGGGGGGACCAAAAACATTCAGTACTTC. This rearrangement joins TRBV18 to TRBJ2-4; 10 nucleotides match TRBD2. This CDR3 comprises 16 residues. CDR1 and CDR2 from the germline V gene are KGHSH and LQKENI. The trim removed 0 bases at V and 2 bases at J, leaving 1 base unmatched.

This clone was observed once. The chain links TRBV7-2 to TRBJ2-5; TRBD1 agrees at 12 bases. The CDR3 runs to 15 residues. The germline gives CDR1 SGHTA, CDR2 FQGNSA. Germline trimming cut 4 bases from V and 6 bases from J; bases unmatched to any gene: 6. CDR3 sequence reads: CASSSPGTGGQTQYF. For the CDR3, the DNA is TGTGCCAGCAGCTCACCCGGGACAGGGGGCCAGACCCAGTACTTC. The entire variable domain, with the rest obtained from reference TRBV7-2 and TRBJ2-5, is as follows: GAGVSQSPSNKVTEKGKDVELRCDPISGHTALYWYRQSLGQGLEFLIYFQGNSAPDKSGLPSDRFSAERTGGSVSTLTIQRTQQEDSAVYLCASSSPGTGGQTQYFGPGTRLLVL.